Each of the 25 T cell receptor beta chains below was sequenced from the same sample in a study of OX40 agonist ivuxolimab in advanced cancers. The method was immunoSEQ multiplex PCR; TCRdb's version includes in-frame clones alone and lacks a portion of them. Among about 83,000 clones, approximately 84% were seen once, and the ten largest hold under 8%. Sequencing used CD4+ or CD8+ T cells sorted from blood, obtained in a trial of the OX40 agonist ivuxolimab. All receptors derive from an adult with an advanced solid tumor such as melanoma, head and neck, liver or kidney cancer.

This clone came up many times. The chain employs TRBV4-3 and TRBJ1-1, with 8 bases matching TRBD1. Trimming removed 6 bases from V and 10 bases from J; junction bases left unmatched: 16. Germline loops: CDR1 LGHNA, CDR2 YSLEER. This CDR3 has 15 amino acids. CDR3: CASRKVRTGQGAAFF. The CDR3 DNA reads TGCGCCAGCAGAAAGGTGAGGACGGGTCAGGGGGCAGCTTTCTTT.

This clone was seen only once. The rearrangement uses TRBV25-1 and TRBJ2-7, with D possibly matching TRBD2 (6 bases). The CDR3 loop spans 13 amino acids. Trimming left V 3 bases short and J 1 base short, with 7 bases between. The V gene's germline CDR1 is MGHDK and CDR2 SYGVNS. Written as DNA, the CDR3 is TGTGCCAGCAGTGAGGGAGGATCCTACGAGCAGTACTTC. It codes for CASSEGGSYEQYF.

The chain recombines TRBV27 with TRBJ2-2; D is ambiguous. V was trimmed by 7 bases and J by 2 bases, leaving 11 bases between them. The germline V gene encodes CDR1 MNHEY and CDR2 SMNVEV (reference sequence). This CDR3 spans 14 amino acids. The CDR3 is CASTQWLNTGELFF. The CDR3 DNA reads as TGTGCCAGCACCCAATGGCTTAACACCGGGGAGCTGTTTTTT.

This clone was picked up a small number of times. In DNA, the CDR3 is TGTGCCAGCAGCGTAAGAGACTATGGCTACACCTTC. Amino acids: CASSVRDYGYTF. V and J are TRBV5-8 and TRBJ1-2, with D unclear. V was pared by 4 bases and J by 3 bases, with 7 bases between. This CDR3 spans 12 amino acids. In germline, CDR1 is SGHTS, CDR2 YDEGEE.

The chain recombines TRBV2 with TRBJ1-6; 9 nucleotides line up with TRBD1. Trimming at V came to 7 bases and at J to 8 bases, leaving 12 bases not matched to a gene. CDR1 is SNHLY, CDR2 FYNNEI, per germline. The CDR3 sequence is 16 residues long. The DNA of the CDR3 is TGTGCCAGCATTCGAGACTATGGACAGGGGCATTCACCCCTCCACTTT. Amino acid sequence: CASIRDYGQGHSPLHF.

V is TRBV6-5 and J is TRBJ2-1; tentative D call: TRBD2 (6 bases). V was pared by 0 bases and J by 6 bases, with 12 bases between. CDR1 MNHEY and CDR2 SVGAGI come from the germline V gene. There are 15 residues in the CDR3. This CDR3 reads CASSYSLAGSNEQFF. The CDR3 bases are TGTGCCAGCAGTTACTCGCTGGCCGGGAGCAATGAGCAGTTCTTC.

The chain is built from TRBV29-1 and TRBJ1-2; 7 bases are a match to TRBD1. This CDR3 is 12 amino acids long. The J segment lost 5 bases and the V segment lost 7 bases, leaving 7 bases of the junction unmatched. Germline CDR1 SQVTM, CDR2 ANQGSEA. CDR3: CSAGTAIYGYTF. The CDR3, as DNA: TGCAGCGCCGGGACAGCAATTTATGGCTACACCTTC.

The V and J genes are TRBV10-3 and TRBJ2-5; perhaps D is TRBD1 or TRBD2 (5 bases each). Germline V CDR1 and CDR2: ENHRY, SYGVKD. Trimming pared 6 bases from V and 5 bases from J, leaving 7 bases between. CDR3 length equals 11 residues. The chain's CDR3 is CAIRGVETQYF. The CDR3 nucleotides read TGTGCCATCAGGGGGGTGGAGACCCAGTACTTC.

The genes are TRBV6-1 and TRBJ1-4; D may be TRBD1 (5 bases). Between the trimmed V and J ends, which lost 6 bases and 8 bases, there was a span of 13 bases. The CDR3 covers 13 residues. Germline lookup yields CDR1 MNHNS and CDR2 SASEGT. The CDR3: CASSPRQREKLFF. DNA of the CDR3: TGTGCCAGCAGCCCACGACAGCGGGAAAAACTGTTTTTT.

This chain connects TRBV6-5 to TRBJ2-7; D call uncertain. The CDR3 loop spans 15 amino acids. Germline-derived CDR1 and CDR2 are MNHEY and SVGAGI. V lost 6 bases and J 3 bases, leaving 18 bases between the germline ends. The CDR3 spells CASRQRTGDLYEQYF. The CDR3 DNA sequence: TGTGCCAGCAGACAAAGGACCGGAGACCTCTACGAGCAGTACTTC.

V and J are TRBV7-2 and TRBJ1-2, with a tentative D call TRBD1 (5 bases). Germline CDR1 SGHTA, CDR2 FQGNSA. The CDR3 spans 15 residues. Between the trimmed V and J ends, which lost 1 base and 1 base, there was a span of 10 bases. CDR3 loop: CASSLDGGVNYGYTF. The CDR3 coding sequence is TGTGCCAGCAGCTTAGATGGAGGGGTTAACTATGGCTACACCTTC.

This clone was counted a single time. This CDR3 is CASSLGRRGWGDTQYF. CDR3 nucleotide sequence: TGTGCCAGCAGCTTAGGTCGCAGGGGGTGGGGAGATACGCAGTATTTT. The rearrangement links TRBV11-3 to TRBJ2-3; TRBD1 matches 7 bases. The CDR3 consists of 16 residues. V lost 1 base to trimming and J lost 5 bases; unmatched junction nucleotides: 9. Germline CDR1 and CDR2: SGHNT and YENEEA.

This clone was detected once. V and J are TRBV4-1 and TRBJ2-2; D uncertain. From germline, CDR1 is MGHRA and CDR2 YSYEKL. With 1 base removed from V and 6 bases from J, the gap between germline ends came to 9 bases. This CDR3 is 14 amino acids long. The CDR3 is CASSQVGKSGELFF. CDR3 DNA sequence: TGCGCCAGCAGCCAAGTAGGGAAGTCCGGGGAGCTGTTTTTT.

The chain employs TRBV6-1 and TRBJ2-5, with 7 positions matching TRBD1. The CDR3 length is 15 residues. V lost 5 bases to trimming and J lost 2 bases; unmatched junction nucleotides: 8. Germline V gene data show CDR1 as MNHNS and CDR2 as SASEGT. The CDR3 region is CASSPRTGYQETQYF. The DNA for the CDR3 is TGTGCCAGCAGTCCCCGGACAGGTTATCAAGAGACCCAGTACTTC.

The rearrangement uses TRBV6-5 and TRBJ2-5; D tentatively fits TRBD1 or TRBD2 (7 bases each). The CDR3 consists of 14 residues. Germline CDR1 and CDR2: MNHEY and SVGAGI. V lost 6 bases to trimming and J lost 4 bases, with 15 bases between them. CDR3 sequence reads: CASRRQGGRETQYF. CDR3 nucleotides: TGTGCCAGCAGAAGACAGGGAGGGAGAGAGACCCAGTACTTC.

This chain links TRBV6-6 with TRBJ2-7; 7 nucleotides match TRBD2. Unmatched junction bases numbered 9, after V lost 5 bases and J lost 2 bases. The CDR3 length is 15 residues. Looked up from germline, CDR1 is MNHNY and CDR2 is SVGAGI (reference sequence). The DNA of the CDR3 is TGTGCCAGCAGTGACGGACTAGGCGCTACCTACGAGCAGTACTTC. It encodes CASSDGLGATYEQYF.

The chain employs TRBV6-5 and TRBJ1-4; D call uncertain. The CDR3 runs 15 residues. The ends were cut back, 3 bases at V and 1 base at J, with 9 bases in the middle. The V gene's germline CDR1 is MNHEY and CDR2 SVGAGI. CDR3 loop: CASSYSIRTNEKLFF. CDR3 sequence (DNA): TGTGCCAGCAGTTATTCTATCAGAACTAATGAAAAACTGTTTTTT.

DNA for the CDR3: TGTGCCAGCAGCTTCGGACAGGGCTACAATGAGCAGTTCTTC. Its protein is CASSFGQGYNEQFF. This chain joins TRBV11-2 and TRBJ2-1; 8 nucleotides agree with TRBD1. Trimming took 3 bases from V and 3 from J; bases not matched to a gene: 1. The germline V gene has CDR1 SGHAT and CDR2 FQNNGV. The CDR3 covers 14 residues.

J is TRBJ2-5 and V is TRBV2; 9 nucleotides match TRBD1. With the DNA end fitting TRBJ2-7 better, the J assignment may be wrong. The length of the CDR3 is 15 residues. From germline, CDR1 is SNHLY and CDR2 FYNNEI. As DNA, the CDR3 is TGTGCCAGCAGTCCCGACAGACAGGGGGCCTACGAGCAGTACTTC. As protein: CASSPDRQGAYEQYF.

V and J are TRBV5-1 and TRBJ2-3, with D unresolved. The CDR3 length is 16 residues. Trimming shortened V by 4 bases and J by 0 bases, and 15 bases separated the two germline ends. Germline-derived CDR1 and CDR2 are SGHRS and YFSETQ. CDR3 in DNA: TGCGCCAGCAGCCCGGGTGGGGTGGCTAGCACAGATACGCAGTATTTT. Its protein is CASSPGGVASTDTQYF.

This chain links TRBV10-3 with TRBJ2-1; D not resolved. CDR3 size: 14 residues. The germline V gene has CDR1 ENHRY and CDR2 SYGVKD. Trimming left V 6 bases short and J 2 bases short, with 11 bases between. CDR3 amino acids: CAIRYSSAYNEQFF. CDR3 nucleotide sequence: TGTGCCATCAGATACTCGTCCGCCTACAATGAGCAGTTCTTC.

V is TRBV27 and J is TRBJ2-7, with no clear D. In germline, CDR1 is MNHEY, CDR2 SMNVEV (reference sequence). The CDR3 is 15 residues long. Trimming cost V 1 base and J 6 bases, with 16 bases left between them. The CDR3 here is CASSLFPSPRREQYF. The DNA of the CDR3 is TGTGCCAGCAGTTTATTTCCCTCGCCCCGGCGCGAGCAGTACTTC.

The chain carries TRBV14 and TRBJ2-3; D assignment may be TRBD1 or TRBD2 (5 bases each). Germline loops: CDR1 SGHDN, CDR2 FVKESK. V was clipped by 8 bases and J by 6 bases, with 12 bases between them. CDR3 size: 12 residues. In nucleotides, the CDR3 is TGTGCCAGCCGGGACGTAGGTGATACGCAGTATTTT. It specifies CASRDVGDTQYF.

V is TRBV9 and J is TRBJ2-2; TRBD2 might be the D (5 bases). V was cut by 4 bases and J by 5 bases, with 18 bases left in between. Germline V lookup: CDR1 SGDLS, CDR2 YYNGEE. The CDR3 is made up of 16 amino acids. CDR3: CASSPKSGRATGELFF. CDR3 sequence (DNA): TGTGCCAGCAGCCCGAAATCCGGGCGGGCAACCGGGGAGCTGTTTTTT.

This clone has just one count. This chain connects TRBV11-1 to TRBJ2-3; 9 nucleotides agree with TRBD2. The CDR3 runs to 15 residues. V shed 8 bases and J 0 bases; nucleotides not matched to a gene: 6. From germline, CDR1 is SGHAT and CDR2 FQDESV (reference sequence). Here the CDR3 DNA reads TGTGCCAGCGGTAGAACTAGCGGGAGCACAGATACGCAGTATTTT. It codes for CASGRTSGSTDTQYF.